The present T cell receptor beta chain was sequenced within a study of T-cell reconstitution after alpha-beta-depleted transplantation in children. Study-wide points: In some patients, recipient T cells and intrathymic progenitors surviving conditioning explained high day-60 diversity. T cells produced anew were the main source of T-cell counts and diversity one year after transplant. Alpha-beta T cells present about two months after transplant were reported to originate from several hundred expanded graft clones.

V lost 3 bases and J lost 7, with 18 bases in between. This CDR3 has 15 residues. Germline lookup yields CDR1 LGHDT and CDR2 YNNKEL (reference sequence). The table lists this clonotype with a few counts. Its target is unknown. Unique molecular identifiers were used in preparing the TCRbeta library. TCRdb ran MiXCR on the PCR reads and lists one entry per CDR3 protein. The sample consists of more than 90,000 distinct CDR3 sequences, about a tenth of them appearing once. The chain is built from TRBV3-1 and TRBJ2-5; maybe TRBD1 (5 bases). The specimen comprised PBMCs, sampled before TCRalphabeta/CD19-depleted stem cell transplant. This TCR derives from a boy between 2 and 15 years old with acute lymphoblastic leukemia, due to receive a stem cell transplant. The CDR3 DNA reads as TGTGCCAGCAGCCAGGACGGCGGACACGCTAGGACCCAGTACTTC. Protein: CASSQDGGHARTQYF.